This T cell receptor (beta chain) was found in a study of cytomegalovirus exposure and HLA in healthy donors. In its sample, this clone was seen once. Assay used: immunoSEQ multiplex PCR; TCRdb lists only in-frame clones, some missing. The sample includes some 180,000 clones, 80% to 85% of them seen just once. Germline CDR1 LNHNV, CDR2 YYDKDF (reference sequence). The CDR3 length is 13 residues. V was pared by 3 bases and J by 1 base, with 6 bases between. The gene calls are TRBV15 and TRBJ1-2; D remains unclear. The origin of this receptor is a young woman in good health and CMV-seronegative. What was sequenced was PBMCs. The CDR3 sequence is CATSSRVNYGYTF. The CDR3 nucleotides are TGTGCCACCAGCAGTCGGGTTAACTATGGCTACACCTTC.